One and the same sample provided the 22 T cell receptor beta chains below, sequenced in a study of blood T cell repertoires in COVID-19. Sequenced by immunoSEQ multiplex PCR; TCRdb stores in-frame clones only, minus some. The table records 210,000 or so clones, 87% of them present only once. Input material: peripheral blood. These receptors came from a man in his forties with active or convalescent COVID-19.

The V and J genes are TRBV30 and TRBJ1-5; TRBD1 is a possible D gene (6 bases). The CDR3 totals 15 residues. CDR1 GTSNPN and CDR2 SVGIG come from the germline V gene (reference sequence). Trimming cost V 1 base and J 1 base, with 11 bases left between them. In DNA, the CDR3 is TGTGCCTGGAGTGCCAAAGGACAGAGCAATCAGCCCCAGCATTTT. Translated: CAWSAKGQSNQPQHF.

This clone came up once. The chain links TRBV6-1 to TRBJ1-4; D is ambiguous. Germline CDR1 is MNHNS and CDR2 is SASEGT. V lost 1 base, J lost 5 bases, and 8 bases lay in between. The CDR3 loop spans 14 amino acids. CDR3 bases: TGTGCCAGCAGTGAAGGAGGCTGGAATGAAAAACTGTTTTTT. Encoded protein: CASSEGGWNEKLFF.

The chain employs TRBV25-1 and TRBJ2-7; D is perhaps TRBD1 (6 bases). CDR1 is MGHDK, CDR2 SYGVNS, per germline. The V gene lost 1 base and the J gene lost 0 bases, with 10 bases spanning the gap. The length of the CDR3 is 15 residues. Written as DNA, the CDR3 is TGTGCCAGCAGTGAATCAGGGGTTGCCTCCTACGAGCAGTACTTC. It yields the protein CASSESGVASYEQYF.

This clone was observed once. V gene TRBV6-5 combines with J gene TRBJ2-7, with TRBD1 matching over 10 bases. The CDR3 is 16 amino acids. V shed 0 bases, J shed 9 bases, and the junction held 11 bases outside the gene matches. Per germline, CDR1 MNHEY and CDR2 SVGAGI. CDR3 region: CASSYSPGQGTGGQYF. The CDR3 DNA is TGTGCCAGCAGTTACTCCCCGGGACAGGGGACTGGCGGGCAGTACTTC.

The V and J genes are TRBV15 and TRBJ1-1, with D tentatively TRBD1 (5 bases). With 0 bases removed from V and 0 bases from J, the gap between germline ends came to 8 bases. Germline CDR1 LNHNV, CDR2 YYDKDF (reference sequence). This CDR3 has 15 residues. In DNA, the CDR3 is TGTGCCACCAGCAGAGATTGGGGCATGAACACTGAAGCTTTCTTT. Translating it yields CATSRDWGMNTEAFF. Combining the CDR3 with reference TRBV15 and TRBJ1-1 gives the whole variable domain DAMVIQNPRYQVTQFGKPVTLSCSQTLNHNVMYWYQQKSSQAPKLLFHYYDKDFNNEADTPDNFQSRRPNTSFCFLDIRSPGLGDTAMYLCATSRDWGMNTEAFFGQGTRLTVV.

Only a few counts were recorded for this clone. The chain has TRBV9 and TRBJ1-6, with a weak D call TRBD1 (5 bases). V lost 0 bases and J 5 bases, leaving 18 bases between the germline ends. Germline CDR1 is SGDLS and CDR2 is YYNGEE. CDR3 length: 18 residues. This CDR3 is CASSVAREEGSDNSPLHF. CDR3 DNA sequence: TGTGCCAGCAGCGTAGCAAGAGAGGAGGGGTCTGATAATTCACCCCTCCACTTT.

The chain recombines TRBV20-1 with TRBJ2-7, with 8 nucleotides matching TRBD2. V was clipped by 3 bases and J by 2 bases; unmatched bases: 9. The CDR3 consists of 15 residues. CDR1 and CDR2 from the germline V gene are DFQATT and SNEGSKA (reference sequence). The CDR3: CSASLASGPAYEQYF. The CDR3 nucleotides are TGCAGTGCTAGTCTGGCTAGCGGGCCCGCCTACGAGCAGTACTTC.

J is TRBJ2-5 and V is TRBV15; 8 nucleotides line up with TRBD2. This CDR3 is built from 13 residues. CDR1 and CDR2 (germline): LNHNV, YYDKDF (reference sequence). Losses at the gene ends were 9 bases for V and 4 bases for J; bases not matched to a gene: 7. The CDR3 sequence is CATTSGSGETQYF. The CDR3 nucleotides are TGTGCCACTACAAGCGGGAGCGGAGAGACCCAGTACTTC.

The V gene is TRBV9, the J gene TRBJ1-1, with D perhaps matching TRBD1 (6 bases). CDR3 length: 16 residues. V lost 4 bases, J lost 3 bases, and 19 bases lay in between. CDR1 and CDR2 from the germline V gene are SGDLS and YYNGEE. CDR3 sequence: CASSSQTRQVDTEAFF. The CDR3, as DNA: TGTGCCAGCAGCTCACAGACACGACAGGTGGACACTGAAGCTTTCTTT.

V gene TRBV9 combines with J gene TRBJ1-6; 9 nucleotides match TRBD1. CDR1 SGDLS and CDR2 YYNGEE come from the germline V gene. The CDR3 has 14 residues. With V trimmed by 3 bases and J by 8 bases, 3 bases remained unmatched. The CDR3 sequence: CASSGQGVYSPLHF. CDR3 in DNA: TGTGCCAGCAGCGGACAGGGGGTCTATTCACCCCTCCACTTT.

The V gene is TRBV7-8, the J gene TRBJ1-2; TRBD1 matches at 7 bases. CDR1 SGHVS and CDR2 FQNEAQ come from the germline V gene. This CDR3 spans 17 amino acids. After removal of 5 bases from V and 2 bases from J, the junction contained 14 bases not matched to a gene. The CDR3 loop is CASSPRDSKPKNYGYTF. In DNA, the CDR3 is TGTGCCAGCAGCCCCCGGGACAGCAAACCTAAGAACTATGGCTACACCTTC. Drawing the rest from reference TRBV7-8 and TRBJ1-2, the complete variable domain is GAGVSQSPRYKVAKRGQDVALRCDPISGHVSLFWYQQALGQGPEFLTYFQNEAQLDKSGLPSDRFFAERPEGSVSTLKIQRTQQEDSAVYLCASSPRDSKPKNYGYTFGSGTRLTVV.

This clone was seen only once. The V gene is TRBV30, the J gene TRBJ1-2, with 8 bases matching TRBD1. This CDR3 has 13 residues. Per germline, CDR1 GTSNPN and CDR2 SVGIG (reference sequence). V lost 3 bases, J lost 8 bases, and 8 bases stayed unmatched. The CDR3 reads CAWRDRGGQGYTF. DNA for the CDR3: TGTGCCTGGAGAGACAGGGGAGGTCAGGGCTACACCTTC.

The rearrangement links TRBV6-1 to TRBJ1-2; D unresolved. The CDR3 consists of 13 residues. V dropped 2 bases and J dropped 3 bases, with 7 bases sitting between them. CDR1 and CDR2 from the germline V gene are MNHNS and SASEGT. DNA for the CDR3: TGTGCCAGCAGTGAAAAGGGAGACTATGGCTACACCTTC. Translated: CASSEKGDYGYTF.

A remark on this clone: At one boundary the junction diverges from the germline segment, which might be a read error. The V gene is TRBV7-7, the J gene TRBJ2-1; 10 bases match TRBD1. The CDR3 has 15 amino acids. Germline lookup yields CDR1 SSHAT and CDR2 FNYEAQ (reference sequence). The DNA of the CDR3 is TGTGCTAGCAGCCAGGGGGGGACAGGGGTCTATGAGCAGTTCTTC. Protein product: CASSQGGTGVYEQFF.

V usage is TRBV9 and J usage is TRBJ2-3; 10 bases are a match to TRBD1. The CDR3 totals 14 residues. V was clipped by 4 bases and J by 5 bases; unmatched bases: 4. Per germline, CDR1 SGDLS and CDR2 YYNGEE. The CDR3 sequence is CASSPTGGRDTQYF. Written as DNA, the CDR3 is TGTGCCAGCAGCCCGACAGGGGGCAGAGATACGCAGTATTTT.

This chain uses TRBV27 with TRBJ2-3, with TRBD1 matching 10 bases. Looked up from germline, CDR1 is MNHEY and CDR2 is SMNVEV (reference sequence). This CDR3 is built from 14 residues. Trimming took 4 bases from V and 4 from J; bases not matched to a gene: 2. This CDR3 is CASSSTGGADTQYF. The CDR3 coding sequence is TGTGCCAGCAGTTCGACAGGGGGCGCAGATACGCAGTATTTT.

V usage is TRBV27 and J usage is TRBJ2-7; no reliable D call. V lost 5 bases to trimming and J lost 4 bases, with 12 bases between them. CDR1 is MNHEY, CDR2 SMNVEV, per germline (reference sequence). The CDR3 spans 13 residues. CDR3 in amino acids: CASSLGARYEQYF. CDR3 nucleotide sequence: TGTGCCAGCAGTCTCGGTGCGAGGTACGAGCAGTACTTC.

The V and J genes are TRBV5-1 and TRBJ2-7; 9 bases match TRBD1. CDR1 is SGHRS, CDR2 YFSETQ, per germline. With 7 bases clipped from V and 2 bases from J, the junction kept 10 bases outside the gene matches. This CDR3 has 15 amino acids. CDR3 bases: TGCGCCAGCGCTCCGGGACAGGGTCTAACCTACGAGCAGTACTTC. The encoded protein is CASAPGQGLTYEQYF.

The chain carries TRBV4-1 and TRBJ2-1; 12 nucleotides agree with TRBD2. CDR3 length: 16 residues. The junction had 8 bases not matched to a gene; V was cut back by 1 base and J by 10 bases. CDR1 and CDR2 from the germline V gene are MGHRA and YSYEKL. As DNA, the CDR3 is TGCGCCAGCAGCCAAGGACTAGCGGGGGAGGTGGGCGAGCAGTTCTTC. Translation gives CASSQGLAGEVGEQFF.

The chain recombines TRBV11-2 with TRBJ1-2; 7 bases fit TRBD1. The CDR3 covers 15 residues. Germline CDR1 and CDR2: SGHAT and FQNNGV. The junction had 11 bases not matched to a gene; V was cut back by 3 bases and J by 7 bases. The CDR3 sequence is CASSFTGTASFGYTF. For the CDR3, the DNA is TGTGCCAGCAGCTTCACCGGGACAGCCTCGTTTGGCTACACCTTC.

J is TRBJ1-2 and V is TRBV23-1, with a tentative D call TRBD1 (6 bases). TRBV23-1 belongs to the ORF category, with a function that is uncertain. V dropped 0 bases and J dropped 6 bases, with 14 bases sitting between them. The CDR3 has 15 residues. CDR3 nucleotide sequence: TGCGCCAGCAGTCAATCCCCACAGGGTTATGATGGCTACACCTTC. Encoded protein: CASSQSPQGYDGYTF.

The rearrangement links TRBV28 to TRBJ2-7; TRBD1 might be the D (6 bases). V was trimmed by 2 bases and J by 2 bases, leaving 19 bases between them. The V gene's germline CDR1 is MDHEN and CDR2 SYDVKM. This CDR3 contains 17 residues. This CDR3 reads CASSLGWGRGKAYEQYF. The CDR3 DNA reads as TGTGCCAGCAGTTTAGGGTGGGGCAGGGGAAAAGCCTACGAGCAGTACTTC.